This T cell receptor (beta chain) appears in the sequencing data of a study of pediatric ulcerative colitis. Study-wide points: No controls had the two rectal clonotypes shared by ulcerative colitis patients. Acute severe colitis showed lower rectal diversity from clonal expansions.

The table came from immunoSEQ multiplex PCR; TCRdb's copy has only in-frame clones and leaves some out. The sample holds 54,000 or so clones, approximately 87% seen once. In the case of this clone: Antigen specificity is unknown.

This CDR3 comprises 15 residues. Germline V gene data show CDR1 as SEHNR and CDR2 as FQNEAQ (reference sequence). The junction had 4 bases not matched to a gene; V was cut back by 5 bases and J by 3 bases. Sequenced: blood. The V gene is TRBV7-9, the J gene TRBJ1-4, with TRBD1 matching 9 bases. This TCR derives from a boy younger than 18 who was a control in a study of pediatric ulcerative colitis. The CDR3 protein is CASSTGQGSNEKLFF. In nucleotides, the CDR3 is TGTGCCAGCAGCACGGGACAGGGCTCTAATGAAAAACTGTTTTTT.